These 17 T cell receptor beta chains were all obtained from the same sample, sequenced in a study of control samples from healthy donors and cancer patients. The data were produced by immunoSEQ multiplex PCR, yet TCRdb's version contains in-frame clones alone and is incomplete. The data show 210,000 or so clones, with about nine tenths seen just once and around 1.9% held by the top ten. Material: blood. The receptor source for this set is a man aged 25 to 45 in good health.

The J gene is TRBJ1-2, the V gene TRBV6-5; TRBD1 might be the D (6 bases). Germline V gene data show CDR1 as MNHEY and CDR2 as SVGAGI. CDR3 length equals 11 residues. V was cut by 6 bases and J by 8 bases, with 10 bases left in between. DNA of the CDR3: TGTGCCAGCAGGGAGGGGGGAGGCTACACCTTC. It yields the protein CASREGGGYTF.

The rearrangement joins TRBV18 to TRBJ2-2; perhaps TRBD2 as D (6 bases). Germline CDR1 KGHSH, CDR2 LQKENI. The V end lost 8 bases, the J end lost 1 base, and 11 bases lay between the germline ends. CDR3 size: 14 residues. CDR3: CASTGLKNTGELFF. DNA for the CDR3: TGTGCCAGCACGGGACTGAAGAACACCGGGGAGCTGTTTTTT. Combining the CDR3 with reference TRBV18 and TRBJ2-2 gives the whole variable domain NAGVMQNPRHLVRRRGQEARLRCSPMKGHSHVYWYRQLPEEGLKFMVYLQKENIIDESGMPKERFSAEFPKEGPSILRIQQVVRGDSAAYFCASTGLKNTGELFFGEGSRLTVL.

V is TRBV2 and J is TRBJ1-1; tentatively, D is TRBD1 (6 bases). Germline CDR1 is SNHLY and CDR2 is FYNNEI. V lost 6 bases and J lost 0, with 14 bases in between. The CDR3 has 15 amino acids. This CDR3 is CASSPEDSVNTEAFF. DNA of the CDR3: TGTGCCAGCAGCCCCGAGGACAGTGTGAACACTGAAGCTTTCTTT.

This clone was counted a single time. The V call is TRBV18, the J call TRBJ1-1; D is unclear. The CDR3 is 15 residues long. Trimming left V 5 bases short and J 0 bases short, with 13 bases between. The V gene's germline CDR1 is KGHSH and CDR2 LQKENI. The CDR3 DNA reads TGTGCCAGCTCAGCGATAACGGGGATGAACACTGAAGCTTTCTTT. Translating it yields CASSAITGMNTEAFF.

The chain joins TRBV5-1 to TRBJ1-4; 12 bases fit TRBD1. V dropped 4 bases and J dropped 7; count of bases not matched to a gene: 5. The length of the CDR3 is 15 residues. Germline V lookup: CDR1 SGHRS, CDR2 YFSETQ. The CDR3, as DNA: TGCGCCAGCAGCGGGACAGGGGGCGCTTTTGAAAAACTGTTTTTT. Protein sequence: CASSGTGGAFEKLFF. The full variable domain, with the rest looked up from reference TRBV5-1 and TRBJ1-4, is KAGVTQTPRYLIKTRGQQVTLSCSPISGHRSVSWYQQTPGQGLQFLFEYFSETQRNKGNFPGRFSGRQFSNSRSEMNVSTLELGDSALYLCASSGTGGAFEKLFFGSGTQLSVL.

The chain has TRBV3-1 (or the pseudogene TRBV3-2) and TRBJ2-7; 7 bases line up with TRBD2. Unmatched junction bases numbered 8, after V lost 1 base and J lost 5 bases. Germline-derived CDR1 and CDR2 are LGHDT and YNNKEL (reference sequence). The CDR3 runs to 15 residues. The CDR3 reads CASSQAGSGADEQYF. The CDR3 nucleotides read TGTGCCAGCAGCCAAGCTGGGAGCGGGGCAGACGAGCAGTACTTC.

The V gene is TRBV27, the J gene TRBJ1-6, with D possibly TRBD1 on 5 matching bases. Trimming pared 6 bases from V and 8 bases from J, leaving 14 bases between. In germline, CDR1 is MNHEY, CDR2 SMNVEV (reference sequence). CDR3 length equals 14 residues. The CDR3 loop is CASRIDSQHSPLHF. The CDR3 nucleotides are TGTGCCAGCAGGATTGACAGTCAGCATTCACCCCTCCACTTT.

The rearrangement joins TRBV2 to TRBJ1-6; 9 bases match TRBD1. The V segment lost 6 bases and the J segment 16 bases; nucleotides outside the gene matches: 7. This CDR3 contains 12 residues. CDR1 SNHLY and CDR2 FYNNEI come from the germline V gene. This CDR3 is CASRPMTGGLHF. CDR3 in DNA: TGTGCCAGCAGACCCATGACAGGGGGACTCCACTTT.

The V and J genes are TRBV28 and TRBJ2-2, with 7 bases aligning to TRBD1. The germline V gene encodes CDR1 MDHEN and CDR2 SYDVKM. With V trimmed by 3 bases and J by 6 bases, 1 base remained unmatched. The CDR3 spans 13 residues. The CDR3 reads CASSFTGAGELFF. The CDR3 DNA reads TGTGCCAGCAGTTTTACAGGGGCCGGGGAGCTGTTTTTT.

The DNA of the CDR3 is TGCGCCAGCAGCTTGGAGTGGACCTTGAACACTGAAGCTTTCTTT. Translated: CASSLEWTLNTEAFF. The rearrangement uses TRBV5-1 and TRBJ1-1; D is uncertain. With 0 bases removed from V and 0 bases from J, the gap between germline ends came to 9 bases. The CDR3 extends over 15 amino acids. CDR1 SGHRS and CDR2 YFSETQ come from the germline V gene. Complete variable domain (other parts from reference TRBV5-1 and TRBJ1-1): KAGVTQTPRYLIKTRGQQVTLSCSPISGHRSVSWYQQTPGQGLQFLFEYFSETQRNKGNFPGRFSGRQFSNSRSEMNVSTLELGDSALYLCASSLEWTLNTEAFFGQGTRLTVV.

The chain joins TRBV6-6 to TRBJ2-7, with D tentatively TRBD1 (6 bases). Trimming took 7 bases from V and 0 from J, leaving 13 bases between them. The CDR3 is 14 amino acids. CDR1 is MNHNY, CDR2 SVGAGI, per germline (reference sequence). CDR3 amino acids: CASTQGTGSYEQYF. The DNA for the CDR3 is TGTGCCAGCACTCAGGGGACCGGCTCCTACGAGCAGTACTTC.

V gene TRBV6-6 combines with J gene TRBJ2-3; D is perhaps TRBD2 (6 bases). V lost 6 bases and J lost 4, with 23 bases in between. CDR3 length: 17 amino acids. Germline V gene data show CDR1 as MNHNY and CDR2 as SVGAGI (reference sequence). This CDR3 reads CASSRPPEGLVSDTQYF. The DNA of the CDR3 is TGTGCCAGCAGCCGACCCCCGGAGGGGCTGGTATCAGATACGCAGTATTTT.

The chain joins TRBV10-1 to TRBJ1-2; tentatively, D is TRBD1 (6 bases). The CDR3 is 13 residues long. Germline V gives CDR1 WNHNN, CDR2 SYGVQD (reference sequence). The V gene lost 2 bases and the J gene lost 5 bases, with 9 bases spanning the gap. The CDR3 protein is CASSEQGSYGYTF. For the CDR3, the DNA is TGCGCCAGCAGTGAGCAGGGGTCGTATGGCTACACCTTC.

This chain uses TRBV30 with TRBJ1-1, with D possibly matching TRBD1 (5 bases). In germline, CDR1 is GTSNPN, CDR2 SVGIG (reference sequence). CDR3 size: 14 residues. The V gene lost 5 bases and the J gene lost 1 base, with 14 bases spanning the gap. CDR3 region: CAWVGQSWNTEAFF. As DNA, the CDR3 is TGTGCCTGGGTGGGGCAATCTTGGAACACTGAAGCTTTCTTT.

The chain uses TRBV5-1 and TRBJ2-3; D is ambiguous. This CDR3 has 14 residues. Germline lookup yields CDR1 SGHRS and CDR2 YFSETQ. Trimming cost V 5 bases and J 0 bases, with 10 bases left between them. The CDR3 loop is CASRSQSSTDTQYF. Here the CDR3 DNA reads TGCGCCAGCAGATCACAATCTAGCACAGATACGCAGTATTTT.

This sequence joins TRBV6-4 and TRBJ2-1, with D hard to call. Trimming removed 3 bases at V and 3 bases at J, with 12 bases between. Germline CDR1 MRHNA, CDR2 SNTAGT. This CDR3 spans 15 amino acids. In nucleotides, the CDR3 is TGTGCCAGCAGTGAAACATACACCCTCTACAATGAGCAGTTCTTC. This sequence encodes CASSETYTLYNEQFF.

The CDR3 nucleotides are TGTGCCATCAGTGAGGCGGGCCCTCAGTTCAATGAGCAGTTCTTC. Its protein is CAISEAGPQFNEQFF. The J gene is TRBJ2-1, the V gene TRBV10-3; tentative D call: TRBD2 (5 bases). The CDR3 covers 15 residues. Germline V gene sequence: CDR1 ENHRY, CDR2 SYGVKD. V was shortened by 2 bases and J by 6 bases, with 14 bases between the two germline ends.